This T cell receptor beta chain was profiled in a study of T cells in Graves' hyperthyroidism and ophthalmopathy. Concerning this clonotype itself: Its antigen is currently unknown.

Study-wide results and limits: The blood repertoire included most of the expanded thyroid clonotypes above 0.001. Ophthalmopathy cases were set apart from stable hyperthyroidism by a 13 V-J model.

Looked up from germline, CDR1 is MGHDK and CDR2 is SYGVNS. The CDR3 contains 14 residues. Stable Graves' hyperthyroidism meant no ophthalmopathy progression within 18 months. Each diagnosis drew on symptoms, thyroxine, TRAb, thyroid ultrasound and orbital computed tomography findings. Amplification targeted TCR beta CDR3 regions from RNA transcripts. The HTBI set primed first-round TCR CDR3 RT-PCR. TCRdb itself ran the multiplex PCR reads through MiXCR, one entry per CDR3 protein. The table includes a few hundred thousand distinct CDR3 sequences, 40% to 55% detected once. The chain has TRBV25-1 and TRBJ2-7, with 7 bases lining up with TRBD1. The TCR comes from a young woman with Graves' hyperthyroidism. Input material: peripheral blood or thyroid tissue (not recorded which). DNA for the CDR3: TGTGCTAGAGGGCGACAGGGTTTCACCTACGAGCAGTACTTC. Translating it yields CARGRQGFTYEQYF.